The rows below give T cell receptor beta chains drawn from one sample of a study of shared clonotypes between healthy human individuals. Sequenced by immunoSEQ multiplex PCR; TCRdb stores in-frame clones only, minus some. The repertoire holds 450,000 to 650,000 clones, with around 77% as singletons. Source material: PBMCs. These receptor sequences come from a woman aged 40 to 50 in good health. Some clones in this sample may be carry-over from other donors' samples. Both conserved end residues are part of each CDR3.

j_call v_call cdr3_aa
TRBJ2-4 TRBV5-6 CASSSVGSKNIQYF
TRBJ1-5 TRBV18 CASSPRGDKNQPQHF
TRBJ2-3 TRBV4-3 CASSQDLRATDTQYF
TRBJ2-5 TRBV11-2 CASSLRGSKGEETQYF
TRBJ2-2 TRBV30 CAWIRTSDPPQEINTGELFF
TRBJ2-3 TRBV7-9 CASRGLASTDTQYF
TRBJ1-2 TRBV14 CASSPAGRNYGYTF
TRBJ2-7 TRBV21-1 CATSGLGGPYEQYF
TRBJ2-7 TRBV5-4 CASRTGTESSYEQYF
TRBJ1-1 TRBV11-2 CASSLDEQGAWGNTEAFF
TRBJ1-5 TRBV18 CASSPLNVNSNQPQHF
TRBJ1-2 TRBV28 CASSFQGGYGYTF
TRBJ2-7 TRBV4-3 CASSQASGSGYEQYF
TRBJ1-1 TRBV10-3 CAISEPTQGEHLNTEAFF
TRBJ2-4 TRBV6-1 CASSEFPGVGMRNIQYF
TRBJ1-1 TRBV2 CASSAPGSTEAFF
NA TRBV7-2 CASSLASGFVEQYF
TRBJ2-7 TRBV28 CASSLPGRFYEQYF
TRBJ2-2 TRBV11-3 CASSFISGGTGELFF
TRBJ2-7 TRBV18 CASSPPGSYEQYF
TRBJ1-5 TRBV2 CASSEWGGQPQHF
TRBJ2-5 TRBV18 CASSQLFETQLQLGPQYF
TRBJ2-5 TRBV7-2 CASSSYATSGEETQYF
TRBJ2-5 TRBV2 CASSVSTHRGETQYF
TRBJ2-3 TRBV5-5 CASSLWTSTDTQYF
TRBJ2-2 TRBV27 CASASRGTGELFF
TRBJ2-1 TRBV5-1 CASSETGGSYNEQFF
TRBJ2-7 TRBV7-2 CASSWGPMGQEQYF
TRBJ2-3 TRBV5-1 CASSSTGQLADTQYF
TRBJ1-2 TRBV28 CASSTFASKHIYGYTF
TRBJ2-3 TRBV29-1 CSVVPVREGMSDTQYF
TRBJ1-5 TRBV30 CAWSVRREANQPQHF
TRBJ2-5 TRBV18 CASSPPDPETQYF
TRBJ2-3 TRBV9 CASSRWPDTQYF
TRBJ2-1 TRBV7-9 CASSVGPEDEQFF
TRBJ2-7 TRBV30 CAWSTATRRGGRLEQYF
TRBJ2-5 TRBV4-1 CASSQGAVETQYF
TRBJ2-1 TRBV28 CASSSAGTDYNEQFF
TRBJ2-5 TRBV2 CASRAGQGRETQYF
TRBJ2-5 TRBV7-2 CASSGEVFQETQYF
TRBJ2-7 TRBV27 CASSQRGRPSYEQYF
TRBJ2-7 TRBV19 CASSSGQGTSYF
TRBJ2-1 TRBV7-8 CASSLAGLAASSYNEQFF